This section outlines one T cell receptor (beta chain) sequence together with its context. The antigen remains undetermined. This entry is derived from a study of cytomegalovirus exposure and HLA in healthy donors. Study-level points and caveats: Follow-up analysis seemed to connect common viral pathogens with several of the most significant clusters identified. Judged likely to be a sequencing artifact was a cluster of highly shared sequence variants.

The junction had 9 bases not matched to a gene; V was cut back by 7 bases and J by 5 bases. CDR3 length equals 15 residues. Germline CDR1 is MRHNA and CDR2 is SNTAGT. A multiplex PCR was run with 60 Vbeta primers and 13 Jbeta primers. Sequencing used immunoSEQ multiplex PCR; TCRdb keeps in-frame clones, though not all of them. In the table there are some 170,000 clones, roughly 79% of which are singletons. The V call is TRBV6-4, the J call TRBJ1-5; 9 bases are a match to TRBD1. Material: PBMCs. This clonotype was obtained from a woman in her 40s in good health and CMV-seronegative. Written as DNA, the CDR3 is TGTGCCAGCACCGAGGACAGGGGTCAGGATCAGCCCCAGCATTTT. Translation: CASTEDRGQDQPQHF.